This T cell receptor beta chain appears in the sequencing data of a study of radiotherapy plus CTLA-4 blockade in lung cancer. Background on the study: Disease control reached 30% to 35%, with objective responses in less than 20%.

Ipilimumab CTLA-4 blockade and focal radiation were given to patients with chemo-refractory metastatic non-small-cell lung cancer. The CDR3 consists of 15 residues. Germline V gene data show CDR1 as GTSNPN and CDR2 as SVGIG (reference sequence). Trimming cost V 0 bases and J 6 bases; bases outside gene matches: 6. Overall study results and limits: Blood TCR clones of tumor origin expanded after radiotherapy plus ipilimumab. The best prediction of response reportedly came from early blood T cell clone dynamics, with interferon-beta.

The protocol was immunoSEQ multiplex PCR, while the TCRdb copy is restricted to in-frame clones and leaves out a portion. This table holds roughly 86,000 clones, under 85% found once. Details on this clone: Its antigen is unknown.

This sequence was found in a human donor with non-small cell lung cancer who had stable disease on radiotherapy plus ipilimumab. The sample here was peripheral blood, taken from a patient treated with radiotherapy plus ipilimumab. The chain recombines TRBV30 with TRBJ2-1; 9 nucleotides match TRBD2. CDR3 sequence (DNA): TGTGCCTGGAGTGTCAGGACTAGCGCTTTCAATGAGCAGTTCTTC. It is translated as CAWSVRTSAFNEQFF.